What follows is one TCR beta chain and its context. The antigen remains unidentified. The data originate from a study of T cell responses to AZD1222 COVID-19 vaccine. The method was immunoSEQ multiplex PCR; TCRdb's version includes in-frame clones alone and lacks a portion of them. Found here are 150,000 to 200,000 clones, around 86% of them singletons; the top ten hold less than 3%. General study points: Seropositive at baseline were only six or seven AZD1222 recipients. CD4 TCRs covered the whole spike, strongest at regions 160-218 and 743-854. Among the donors, most were white British and more were female, and clonal diversity was possibly underestimated. A rise in Spike-specific TCR breadth and depth followed two AZD1222 doses.

Germline V gene lookup returns CDR1 SNHLY and CDR2 FYNNEI. The trim removed 8 bases at V and 12 bases at J, leaving 10 bases unmatched. The CDR3 is made up of 11 amino acids. This clonotype was obtained from an adult in good health. The input for sequencing was peripheral blood, taken on day 0 of MenACWY control vaccination. The chain joins TRBV2 to TRBJ2-7, with 7 positions matching TRBD2. Written as DNA, the CDR3 is TGTGCCAGCGTGACTAGCACCAGGTCGTACTTC. It encodes CASVTSTRSYF.